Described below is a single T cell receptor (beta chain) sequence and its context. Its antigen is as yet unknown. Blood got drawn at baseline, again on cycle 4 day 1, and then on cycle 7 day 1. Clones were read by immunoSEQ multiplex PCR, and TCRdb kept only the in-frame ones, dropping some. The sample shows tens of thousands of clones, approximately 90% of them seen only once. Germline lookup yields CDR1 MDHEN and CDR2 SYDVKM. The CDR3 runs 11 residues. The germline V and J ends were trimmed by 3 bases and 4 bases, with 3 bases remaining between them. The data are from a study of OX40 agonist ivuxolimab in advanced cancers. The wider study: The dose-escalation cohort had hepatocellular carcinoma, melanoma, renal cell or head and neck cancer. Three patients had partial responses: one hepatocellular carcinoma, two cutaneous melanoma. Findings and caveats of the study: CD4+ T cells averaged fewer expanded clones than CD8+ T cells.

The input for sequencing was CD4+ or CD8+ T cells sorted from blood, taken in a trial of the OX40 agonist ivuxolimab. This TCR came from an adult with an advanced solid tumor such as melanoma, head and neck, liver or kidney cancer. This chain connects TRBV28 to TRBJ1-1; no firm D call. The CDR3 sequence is CASSFSTEAFF. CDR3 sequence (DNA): TGTGCCAGCAGTTTTTCCACTGAAGCTTTCTTT. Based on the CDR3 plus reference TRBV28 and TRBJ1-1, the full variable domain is DVKVTQSSRYLVKRTGEKVFLECVQDMDHENMFWYRQDPGLGLRLIYFSYDVKMKEKGDIPEGYSVSREKKERFSLILESASTNQTSMYLCASSFSTEAFFGQGTRLTVV.